This T cell receptor (beta chain) was documented in a study of T cell responses to AZD1222 COVID-19 vaccine. Overall study results and limits: After two AZD1222 doses, spike-specific TCR breadth and depth rose versus day 0. No repertoire was sampled before or during the peak T cell response, only after it.

TCRdb keeps only in-frame clones here, not all; method: immunoSEQ multiplex PCR. The repertoire holds 150,000 to 180,000 clones, with about nine tenths as singletons. Turning to this clone: Its antigen remains unidentified.

The CDR3 has 15 residues. Germline V gene data show CDR1 as KGHSH and CDR2 as LQKENI. The V end was cut by 6 bases, the J end by 2 bases, with 16 bases between. Material: peripheral blood, obtained after recovery from COVID-19. The V and J genes are TRBV18 and TRBJ2-5; no reliable D call. The clonotype was recovered from an adult who had recovered from COVID-19. This CDR3 reads CASSTVAGTQETQYF. CDR3 DNA sequence: TGTGCCAGCTCGACGGTGGCAGGAACGCAAGAGACCCAGTACTTC.